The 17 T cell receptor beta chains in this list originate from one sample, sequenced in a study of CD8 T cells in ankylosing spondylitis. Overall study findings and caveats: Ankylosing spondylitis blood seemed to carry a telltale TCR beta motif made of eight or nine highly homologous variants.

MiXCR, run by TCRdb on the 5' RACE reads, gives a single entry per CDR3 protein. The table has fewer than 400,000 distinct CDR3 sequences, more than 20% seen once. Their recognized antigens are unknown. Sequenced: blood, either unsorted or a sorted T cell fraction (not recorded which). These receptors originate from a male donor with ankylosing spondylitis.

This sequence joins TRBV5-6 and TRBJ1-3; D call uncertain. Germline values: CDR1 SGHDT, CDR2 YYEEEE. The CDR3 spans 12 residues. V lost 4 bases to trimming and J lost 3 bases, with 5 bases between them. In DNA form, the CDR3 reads TGTGCCAGCAGCGTCTTTGGAAACACCATATATTTT. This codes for CASSVFGNTIYF.

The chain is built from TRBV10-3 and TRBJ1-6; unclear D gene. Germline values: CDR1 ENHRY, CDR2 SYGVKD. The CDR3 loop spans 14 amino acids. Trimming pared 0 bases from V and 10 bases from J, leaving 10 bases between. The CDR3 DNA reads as TGTGCCATCAGTGAGTCCGGAGTTAGCTCACCCCTCCACTTT. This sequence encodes CAISESGVSSPLHF.

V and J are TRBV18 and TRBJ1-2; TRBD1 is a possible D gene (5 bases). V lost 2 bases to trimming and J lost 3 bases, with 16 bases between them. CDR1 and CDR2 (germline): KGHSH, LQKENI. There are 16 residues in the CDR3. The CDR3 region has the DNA TGTGCCAGCTCACCATTAGACAGAAGGACGGACTATGGCTACACCTTC. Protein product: CASSPLDRRTDYGYTF.

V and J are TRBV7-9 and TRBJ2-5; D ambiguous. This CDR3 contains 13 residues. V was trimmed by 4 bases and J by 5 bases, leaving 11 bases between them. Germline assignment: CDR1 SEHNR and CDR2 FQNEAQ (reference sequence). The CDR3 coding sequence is TGTGCCAGCAGCTCCCCCCCCGGGGAGACCCAGTACTTC. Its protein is CASSSPPGETQYF.

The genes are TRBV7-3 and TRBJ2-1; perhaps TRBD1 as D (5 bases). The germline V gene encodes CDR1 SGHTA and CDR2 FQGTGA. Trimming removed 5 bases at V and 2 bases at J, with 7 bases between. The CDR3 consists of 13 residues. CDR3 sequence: CASSRTTYNEQFF. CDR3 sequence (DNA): TGTGCCAGCAGCCGGACAACCTACAATGAGCAGTTCTTC.

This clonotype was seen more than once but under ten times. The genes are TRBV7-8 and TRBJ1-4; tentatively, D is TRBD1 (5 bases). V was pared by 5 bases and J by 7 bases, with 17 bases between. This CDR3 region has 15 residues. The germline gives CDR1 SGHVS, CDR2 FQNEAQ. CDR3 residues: CASSKGAGYGEKLFF. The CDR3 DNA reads TGTGCCAGCAGCAAAGGGGCAGGGTATGGTGAAAAACTGTTTTTT.

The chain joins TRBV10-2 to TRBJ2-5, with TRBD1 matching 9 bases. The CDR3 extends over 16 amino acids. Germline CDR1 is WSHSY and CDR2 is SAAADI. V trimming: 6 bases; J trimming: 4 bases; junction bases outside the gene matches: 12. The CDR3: CASRPTGGLGGETQYF. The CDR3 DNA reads TGCGCCAGCAGGCCTACAGGGGGCCTCGGTGGAGAGACCCAGTACTTC.

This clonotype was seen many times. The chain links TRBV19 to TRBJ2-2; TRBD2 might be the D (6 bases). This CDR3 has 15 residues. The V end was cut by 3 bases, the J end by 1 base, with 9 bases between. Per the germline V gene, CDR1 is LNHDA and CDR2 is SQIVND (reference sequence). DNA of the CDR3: TGTGCCAGTAGTATCCGAGCGGGGAACACCGGGGAGCTGTTTTTT. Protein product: CASSIRAGNTGELFF.

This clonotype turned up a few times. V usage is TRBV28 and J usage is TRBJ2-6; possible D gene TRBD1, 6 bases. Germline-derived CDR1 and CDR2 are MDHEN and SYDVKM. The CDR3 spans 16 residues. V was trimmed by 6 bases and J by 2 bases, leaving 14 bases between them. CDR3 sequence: CASRMTGFAGANVLTF. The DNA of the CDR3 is TGTGCCAGCAGAATGACAGGCTTTGCTGGGGCCAACGTCCTGACTTTC.

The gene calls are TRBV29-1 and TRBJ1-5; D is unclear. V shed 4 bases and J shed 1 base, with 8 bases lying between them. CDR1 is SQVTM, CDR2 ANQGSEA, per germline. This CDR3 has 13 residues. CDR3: CSVVGGSNQPQHF. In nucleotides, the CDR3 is TGCAGCGTTGTAGGCGGCAGCAATCAGCCCCAGCATTTT.

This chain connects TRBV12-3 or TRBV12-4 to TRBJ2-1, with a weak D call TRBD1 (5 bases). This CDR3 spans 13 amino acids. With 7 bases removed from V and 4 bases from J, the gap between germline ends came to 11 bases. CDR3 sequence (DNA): TGTGCCAGCATGGAGACAGTTTACAATGAGCAGTTCTTC. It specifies CASMETVYNEQFF.

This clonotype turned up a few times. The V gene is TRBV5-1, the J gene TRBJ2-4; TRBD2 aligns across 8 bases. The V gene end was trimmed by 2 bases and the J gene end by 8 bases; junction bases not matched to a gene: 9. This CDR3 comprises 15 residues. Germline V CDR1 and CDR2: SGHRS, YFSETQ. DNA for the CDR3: TGCGCCAGCAGCTTCAGCGGGAGACTGTCGGACATTCAGTACTTC. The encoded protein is CASSFSGRLSDIQYF.

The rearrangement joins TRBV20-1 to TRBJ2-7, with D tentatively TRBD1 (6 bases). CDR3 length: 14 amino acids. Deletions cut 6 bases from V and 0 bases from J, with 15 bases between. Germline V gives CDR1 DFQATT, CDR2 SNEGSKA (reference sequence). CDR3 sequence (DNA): TGCAGTGCCTCGCCGGGACACTACTCCTACGAGCAGTACTTC. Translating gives CSASPGHYSYEQYF.

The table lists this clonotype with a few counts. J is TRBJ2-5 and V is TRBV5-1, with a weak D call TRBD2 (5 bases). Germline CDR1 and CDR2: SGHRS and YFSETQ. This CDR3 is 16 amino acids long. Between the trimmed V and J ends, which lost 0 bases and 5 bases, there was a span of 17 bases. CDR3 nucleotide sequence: TGCGCCAGCAGCTTGGCCGGCGGGCAAGTCCGGGAGACCCAGTACTTC. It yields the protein CASSLAGGQVRETQYF. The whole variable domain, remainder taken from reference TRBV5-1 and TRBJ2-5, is KAGVTQTPRYLIKTRGQQVTLSCSPISGHRSVSWYQQTPGQGLQFLFEYFSETQRNKGNFPGRFSGRQFSNSRSEMNVSTLELGDSALYLCASSLAGGQVRETQYFGPGTRLLVL.

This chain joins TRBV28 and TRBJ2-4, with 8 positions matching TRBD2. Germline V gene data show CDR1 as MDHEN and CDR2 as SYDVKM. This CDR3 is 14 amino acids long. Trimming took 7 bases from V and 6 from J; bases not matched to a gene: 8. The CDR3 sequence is CASNLRLAGNIQYF. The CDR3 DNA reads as TGTGCCAGCAATCTCCGGCTAGCGGGAAACATTCAGTACTTC. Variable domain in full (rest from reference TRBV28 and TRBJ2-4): DVKVTQSSRYLVKRTGEKVFLECVQDMDHENMFWYRQDPGLGLRLIYFSYDVKMKEKGDIPEGYSVSREKKERFSLILESASTNQTSMYLCASNLRLAGNIQYFGAGTRLSVL.

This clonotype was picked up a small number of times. The CDR3, as DNA: TGTGCCAGCAGTGAATTTGGCAGGACAGGTGGAGACGAGCAGTACTTC. As protein: CASSEFGRTGGDEQYF. The genes are TRBV2 and TRBJ2-7; 7 bases fit TRBD1. The CDR3 sequence is 16 residues long. CDR1 is SNHLY and CDR2 is FYNNEI in the germline V gene. With V trimmed by 2 bases and J by 5 bases, 12 bases remained unmatched. Filled out from reference TRBV2 and TRBJ2-7, the complete variable domain reads EPEVTQTPSHQVTQMGQEVILRCVPISNHLYFYWYRQILGQKVEFLVSFYNNEISEKSEIFDDQFSVERPDGSNFTLKIRSTKLEDSAMYFCASSEFGRTGGDEQYFGPGTRLTVT.

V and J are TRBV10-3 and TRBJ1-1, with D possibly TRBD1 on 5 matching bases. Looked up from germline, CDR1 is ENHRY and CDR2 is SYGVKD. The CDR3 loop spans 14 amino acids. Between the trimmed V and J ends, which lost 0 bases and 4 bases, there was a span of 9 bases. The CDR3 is CAISESGVSTEAFF. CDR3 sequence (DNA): TGTGCCATCAGTGAGTCAGGGGTGAGCACTGAAGCTTTCTTT.